The rows below give T cell receptor beta chains drawn from one sample of a study of patients and donors after allogeneic stem cell transplantation. TCRdb re-called the RT-PCR reads with MiXCR, one entry per CDR3 protein. The sample lists roughly 880,000 distinct CDR3 sequences; roughly 18% were seen once. Sequencing was carried out using blood, either unsorted or a sorted T cell fraction (not recorded which). These receptors were taken from a human donor who was either an allogeneic HSCT recipient or a stem cell or donor lymphocyte infusion donor (not recorded which). It is not recorded whose cells these are; they may come from a transplant donor. The CDR3 runs from the conserved cysteine through the conserved F or W. The D gene is left open where the match is weak. Where a row states a size, it is once, few, many or the class of an expanded clone; other rows omit it.

j_call v_call clone_size d_call cdr3_aa cdr3_nt
TRBJ2-1 TRBV7-9 few TRBD2 CASTNAGVEQFF TGTGCCAGCACCAACGCGGGAGTCGAGCAGTTCTTC
TRBJ2-3 TRBV5-1 - TRBD2 CASSLDRTSGVPSTDTQYF TGCGCCAGCAGCTTGGATCGGACTAGCGGGGTTCCTAGCACAGATACGCAGTATTTT
TRBJ1-1 TRBV15 few - CATSRIEGVPKTDTEAFF TGTGCCACCAGCAGAATTGAGGGGGTTCCGAAAACCGACACTGAAGCTTTCTTT
TRBJ1-5 TRBV4-1 - TRBD1 CASSPQGANNQPQHF TGCGCCAGCAGCCCCCAGGGGGCGAACAATCAGCCCCAGCATTTT
TRBJ2-5 TRBV24-1 few - CATSDFSGGREKETQYF TGTGCCACCAGTGATTTCTCCGGAGGAAGAGAAAAAGAGACCCAGTACTTC
TRBJ2-3 TRBV5-1 many - CASSLAGFTDTQYF TGCGCCAGCAGCTTGGCAGGCTTCACAGATACGCAGTATTTT
TRBJ1-2 TRBV12-3/TRBV12-4 few - CASSATTGRMARATF TGTGCCAGCAGCGCAACCACAGGGAGGATGGCTAGGGCCACCTTC
TRBJ2-7 TRBV20-1 few TRBD1 CSATRDRSLYEQYF TGCAGTGCTACCCGGGACAGGTCACTCTACGAGCAGTACTTC
TRBJ2-1 TRBV12-3/TRBV12-4 - - CASSRGPTDYNEQFF TGTGCCAGCAGCCGGGGCCCCACGGATTACAATGAGCAGTTCTTC
TRBJ2-7 TRBV24-1 - TRBD2 CATSDSSAGRGYEQYF TGTGCCACCAGTGACTCCTCTGCCGGGAGGGGCTACGAGCAGTACTTC
TRBJ2-1 TRBV5-4 - TRBD2 CASSSPGTSEGEQFF TGTGCCAGCAGCTCCCCCGGGACTAGCGAAGGTGAGCAGTTCTTC
TRBJ1-5 TRBV27 few - CASSRSGRMAQHF TGTGCCAGCAGTAGGTCAGGGCGAATGGCCCAGCATTTT
TRBJ1-1 TRBV5-1 many - CASSLAPGLNTEAFF TGCGCCAGCAGCTTGGCTCCGGGACTTAACACTGAAGCTTTCTTT
TRBJ2-1 TRBV7-9 many - CASPGGQGEQFF TGTGCCAGCCCCGGAGGGCAGGGTGAGCAGTTCTTC
TRBJ2-1 TRBV12-3/TRBV12-4 few TRBD2 CASSLVASGRAGHEQFF TGTGCCAGCAGTTTAGTGGCTAGCGGGAGGGCCGGTCATGAGCAGTTCTTC
TRBJ1-2 TRBV15 few TRBD1 CATSARQGGGYTF TGTGCCACCAGCGCCCGACAGGGCGGAGGCTACACCTTC
TRBJ2-3 TRBV18 few TRBD2 CASSPAGLAGASTDTQYF TGTGCCAGCTCACCAGCAGGGCTAGCGGGAGCTAGCACAGATACGCAGTATTTT
TRBJ1-6 TRBV7-9 - - CASSLVGQNNSPLHF TGTGCCAGCAGCTTAGTGGGCCAGAACAATTCACCCCTCCACTTT
TRBJ1-4 TRBV20-1 few - CSATPLRQEWDEKLFF TGCAGTGCCACGCCCCTCCGACAGGAGTGGGACGAAAAACTGTTTTTT
TRBJ1-1 TRBV29-1 - - CSVPGRTEAFF TGCAGCGTTCCGGGTCGGACTGAAGCTTTCTTT
TRBJ2-3 TRBV24-1 few TRBD1 CATSDTAGGIDTQYF TGTGCCACCAGTGACACAGCAGGGGGAATAGATACGCAGTATTTT
TRBJ2-2 TRBV27 - - CASSWSSNTGELFF TGTGCCAGCAGTTGGAGTTCGAACACCGGGGAGCTGTTTTTT
TRBJ2-1 TRBV12-3/TRBV12-4 - - CASNGESSYNEQFF TGTGCCAGCAATGGCGAGAGCTCCTACAATGAGCAGTTCTTC
TRBJ2-3 TRBV20-1 few TRBD1 CSATGGAGTDTQYF TGCAGTGCTACAGGGGGCGCTGGCACAGATACGCAGTATTTT
TRBJ2-1 TRBV20-1 - - CSASGGKGNEQFF TGCAGTGCTAGTGGCGGGAAGGGAAATGAGCAGTTCTTC
TRBJ1-1 TRBV29-1 - - CSVLTENTEAFF TGCAGCGTGTTGACAGAGAACACTGAAGCTTTCTTT
TRBJ2-3 TRBV12-3/TRBV12-4 few - CASTLEGKKGPSTDTQYF TGTGCCAGCACCCTGGAGGGGAAGAAGGGCCCTAGCACAGATACGCAGTATTTT
TRBJ2-7 TRBV7-6 - - CASSPVVWSYEQYF TGTGCCAGCAGCCCCGTCGTATGGTCCTACGAGCAGTACTTC